This passage covers 20 T cell receptor beta chains from one sample sequenced in a study of blood T cells in healthy people across ages. Next came a second PCR, run for roughly 7 to 12 cycles, which used a sample-barcoded 5' primer along with a J-beta primer mix. Each CDR3 protein is one row after TCRdb ran MiXCR on the 5' RACE reads. The sample carries approximately 730,000 distinct CDR3 sequences, about 48% recorded once. Sequenced: blood. These TCRs come from an older man in good health.

The chain employs TRBV28 and TRBJ2-3, with D tentatively TRBD2 (5 bases). CDR3 length: 12 amino acids. Trimming took off 7 bases at V and 14 bases at J, with 19 bases between the two ends. Per the germline V gene, CDR1 is MDHEN and CDR2 is SYDVKM. CDR3 sequence: CASKNTGRYAYF. CDR3 nucleotides: TGTGCCAGCAAAAATACGGGGAGATACGCGTATTTT.

The chain has TRBV14 and TRBJ2-4; 7 nucleotides line up with TRBD1. The tail of the sequence fits TRBJ2-5 better, so the J call may be wrong. Germline values: CDR1 SGHDN, CDR2 FVKESK. CDR3 length equals 16 residues. The CDR3 protein is CASSQRRRGHQETQYF. Written as DNA, the CDR3 is TGTGCCAGCAGCCAACGGCGAAGGGGGCACCAAGAGACCCAGTACTTC.

This sequence joins TRBV2 and TRBJ2-3; TRBD2 aligns across 9 bases. With V trimmed by 11 bases and J by 6 bases, 9 bases remained unmatched. This CDR3 is built from 13 residues. CDR1 is SNHLY and CDR2 is FYNNEI in the germline V gene. CDR3 nucleotide sequence: TGTGCCGTGCTTAGCGGGAGTATGGATACGCAGTATTTT. This encodes CAVLSGSMDTQYF.

This clonotype was found a few times. The chain recombines TRBV20-1 with TRBJ2-1; 10 nucleotides line up with TRBD2. V trimming: 0 bases; J trimming: 4 bases; junction bases outside the gene matches: 3. CDR1 and CDR2 (germline): DFQATT, SNEGSKA (reference sequence). The CDR3 has 15 residues. The CDR3 reads CSAREGTSAYNEQFF. The DNA of the CDR3 is TGCAGTGCTAGAGAAGGGACTAGCGCGTACAATGAGCAGTTCTTC.

This clonotype turned up a few times. The chain combines TRBV7-2 with TRBJ2-3; TRBD2 matches 9 bases. After removal of 5 bases from V and 5 bases from J, the junction contained 5 bases not matched to a gene. Looked up from germline, CDR1 is SGHTA and CDR2 is FQGNSA. The CDR3 spans 14 residues. The CDR3 loop is CASSTAGGRDTQYF. The CDR3 region has the DNA TGTGCCAGCAGCACGGCGGGAGGGAGAGATACGCAGTATTTT.

The rearrangement joins TRBV5-5 to TRBJ2-5; the match to TRBD2 covers 9 bases. The last part of the DNA fits TRBJ2-7 better; the J call may be wrong. CDR1 is SGHKS and CDR2 is YYEKEE in the germline V gene (reference sequence). The CDR3 runs 15 residues. CDR3 coding DNA: TGTGCCAGCAGCTTGGAAGGCGGGAGGGCCTACGAGCAGTACTTC. Its translation: CASSLEGGRAYEQYF.

The count of this clonotype is one. The gene calls are TRBV12-3 or TRBV12-4 and TRBJ2-1; 13 bases line up with TRBD2. The junction had 10 bases not matched to a gene; V was cut back by 6 bases and J by 2 bases. The CDR3 is made up of 18 amino acids. The CDR3 DNA reads as TGTGCCAGCAGACCCGGACTAGCGGGAGTATCTCCCTACAATGAGCAGTTCTTC. It specifies CASRPGLAGVSPYNEQFF.

The chain recombines TRBV20-1 with TRBJ2-1; D gene uncertain. CDR1 is DFQATT, CDR2 SNEGSKA, per germline (reference sequence). This CDR3 region has 11 residues. The V end was cut by 6 bases, the J end by 10 bases, with 13 bases between. The DNA for the CDR3 is TGCAGTGCCGCGGCGTCGGTGGAGCAGTTCTTC. Amino acid sequence: CSAAASVEQFF.

The chain carries TRBV12-3 or TRBV12-4 and TRBJ2-5; TRBD1 agrees at 7 bases. This CDR3 region has 15 residues. V was pared by 5 bases and J by 0 bases, with 6 bases of the junction left unmatched. CDR3 amino acids: CASSDGQEYQETQYF. CDR3 nucleotide sequence: TGTGCCAGCAGTGACGGACAGGAGTACCAAGAGACCCAGTACTTC.

V gene TRBV11-1 combines with J gene TRBJ1-2; D unclear. CDR3 length: 14 residues. Trimming pared 5 bases from V and 4 bases from J, leaving 14 bases between. Germline CDR1 SGHAT, CDR2 FQDESV (reference sequence). Here the CDR3 DNA reads TGTGCCAGCAGCCCTCCGTCGAGACCCTATGGCTACACCTTC. Translated: CASSPPSRPYGYTF. Looking up the rest from reference TRBV11-1 and TRBJ1-2 gives the full variable domain: EAEVAQSPRYKITEKSQAVAFWCDPISGHATLYWYRQILGQGPELLVQFQDESVVDDSQLPKDRFSAERLKGVDSTLKIQPAELGDSAMYLCASSPPSRPYGYTFGSGTRLTVV.

This clonotype was detected only a few times. The chain is built from TRBV5-5 and TRBJ2-4; TRBD2 matches 7 bases. V gave up 2 bases and J gave up 0 bases; unmatched junction bases: 8. This CDR3 has 17 residues. CDR1 and CDR2 (germline): SGHKS, YYEKEE (reference sequence). The CDR3 sequence: CASSLSWGGLAKNIQYF. For the CDR3, the DNA is TGTGCCAGCAGCTTAAGTTGGGGGGGTCTAGCCAAAAACATTCAGTACTTC.

This clonotype has more than one count but fewer than ten. The chain is built from TRBV20-1 and TRBJ2-7; 9 nucleotides agree with TRBD2. Per the germline V gene, CDR1 is DFQATT and CDR2 is SNEGSKA (reference sequence). The CDR3 consists of 14 residues. V shed 4 bases and J 1 base; nucleotides not matched to a gene: 5. The CDR3 spells CSATGTSNSYEQYF. The CDR3 DNA reads TGCAGTGCTACCGGGACTAGCAATTCCTACGAGCAGTACTTC.

The gene calls are TRBV27 and TRBJ2-5; D is unresolved. The J call may be faulty, since TRBJ2-7 better matches the DNA end. From germline, CDR1 is MNHEY and CDR2 SMNVEV (reference sequence). The CDR3 length is 14 residues. CDR3 nucleotide sequence: TGTGCCAGCAGGGATACAAGGATTTTCTACGAGCAGTACTTC. This gives the protein CASRDTRIFYEQYF.

The genes are TRBV20-1 and TRBJ2-7; 9 bases are shared with TRBD2. CDR3 length: 15 residues. Germline V gene lookup returns CDR1 DFQATT and CDR2 SNEGSKA (reference sequence). Trimming took 6 bases from V and 5 from J; bases not matched to a gene: 14. The CDR3 nucleotides read TGCAGTGCCCGGCTCTCCCGCGGGAGGGCCAACGAGCAGTACTTC. Amino acid sequence: CSARLSRGRANEQYF.

The gene calls are TRBV27 and TRBJ2-1, with 7 positions matching TRBD2. Per germline, CDR1 MNHEY and CDR2 SMNVEV (reference sequence). The CDR3 consists of 16 residues. V gave up 6 bases and J gave up 10 bases; unmatched junction bases: 18. The CDR3 DNA is TGTGCCAGCAGCAACGTCGCCGGGACCCGGGGAGGGGAGCAGTTCTTC. Translated: CASSNVAGTRGGEQFF.

The V gene is TRBV5-5, the J gene TRBJ1-5, with TRBD1 matching 8 bases. V was clipped by 5 bases and J by 1 base; unmatched bases: 2. The CDR3 loop spans 14 amino acids. From germline, CDR1 is SGHKS and CDR2 YYEKEE (reference sequence). In DNA, the CDR3 is TGTGCCAGCAGTTGGACAGGGAGCAATCAGCCCCAGCATTTT. Its translation is CASSWTGSNQPQHF.

This clonotype was seen only a few times. This sequence joins TRBV12-3 or TRBV12-4 and TRBJ2-7; D might be TRBD1 (6 bases). This CDR3 spans 16 amino acids. V shed 3 bases and J shed 3 bases, with 18 bases lying between them. CDR3 in DNA: TGTGCCAGCAGTTTCGACAGGACCGACTGGATCTACGAGCAGTACTTC. This codes for CASSFDRTDWIYEQYF.

In this sample, this clonotype turned up a few times. The V and J genes are TRBV5-1 and TRBJ2-2; 9 bases match TRBD1. Germline loops: CDR1 SGHRS, CDR2 YFSETQ. The CDR3 loop spans 16 amino acids. V lost 4 bases to trimming and J lost 6 bases; unmatched junction nucleotides: 10. The CDR3 reads CASSIGQGSVAGELFF. CDR3 nucleotide sequence: TGCGCCAGCAGCATAGGACAGGGGAGTGTCGCCGGGGAGCTGTTTTTT. Using reference TRBV5-1 and TRBJ2-2 for the parts outside the CDR3, the full variable domain is KAGVTQTPRYLIKTRGQQVTLSCSPISGHRSVSWYQQTPGQGLQFLFEYFSETQRNKGNFPGRFSGRQFSNSRSEMNVSTLELGDSALYLCASSIGQGSVAGELFFGEGSRLTVL.

The chain recombines TRBV7-8 with TRBJ2-4; 10 nucleotides agree with TRBD2. CDR3 size: 15 residues. After removal of 0 bases from V and 8 bases from J, the junction contained 4 bases not matched to a gene. The germline V gene encodes CDR1 SGHVS and CDR2 FQNEAQ. The CDR3 is CASSLASSGSYIQYF. The DNA of the CDR3 is TGTGCCAGCAGCTTAGCCTCTAGCGGGAGTTACATTCAGTACTTC.

The chain joins TRBV5-1 to TRBJ2-5; a weak D match, TRBD1 (7 bases). The J call could be wrong; TRBJ2-7 is a better fit for the DNA end. The CDR3 loop spans 15 amino acids. From germline, CDR1 is SGHRS and CDR2 YFSETQ. The chain's CDR3 is CASSSQGGNVNEQYF. The CDR3 DNA sequence: TGCGCCAGCAGCTCCCAGGGGGGAAACGTGAACGAGCAGTACTTC.